This T cell receptor beta chain was captured in a study of blood T cell repertoires in COVID-19. Study-wide background: There were acute and convalescent COVID-19 samples, and they came from the United States, Italy and Spain. From T cells, B-cell-depleted T cells, or PBMCs came the material, which was cDNA or gDNA.

CDR3 length equals 14 residues. The germline CDR1 and CDR2 sequences are SGHAT and FQDESV (reference sequence). V lost 5 bases to trimming and J lost 2 bases, with 10 bases between them. The authors' processing: Reference gene primer amplification gave estimated nucleated cell counts. TCRdb's copy holds only in-frame clones and misses some; the assay was immunoSEQ multiplex PCR. Clonal size and the V and J genes are those of that table, whereas D and trimming came from the DNA. Among around 180,000 clones listed, 88% were seen once. The genes are TRBV11-1 and TRBJ2-1; D is perhaps TRBD1 (6 bases). Sequenced sample: peripheral blood. The origin of this receptor is a man aged 60 to 75 with acute or convalescent COVID-19. As DNA, the CDR3 is TGTGCCAGCAGCCCTAGGACAGCCTACAATGAGCAGTTCTTC. Translation: CASSPRTAYNEQFF.